The rows below give T cell receptor beta chains drawn from one sample of a study of T cells in Graves' hyperthyroidism and ophthalmopathy. TCRdb reanalysed the multiplex PCR reads using MiXCR and keeps one entry per CDR3 protein. The table records hundreds of thousands of distinct CDR3 sequences, 18% of them present only once. Sequencing input: blood. These receptors were taken from a woman aged 50 to 60 with Graves' hyperthyroidism that later progressed to Graves' ophthalmopathy. Each CDR3 is given with its conserved first and last residue. D genes are given only for firm matches. The size entry is marked missing in some rows and otherwise reads once, few, many or a size class.

TGCGCCAGCCGGATCGGGGGAGTACGCGAGCAGTACTTC	CASRIGGVREQYF	TRBV5-1	13	.	TRBJ2-7	.
TGTGTCAGTAGTCAAAAGGACATAATCACCGGGGAGCTGTTTTTT	CVSSQKDIITGELFF	TRBV19	15	.	TRBJ2-2	.
TGTGCCAGCAGTTTGGGAGACAGGGTCTTCGAGCAGTACTTC	CASSLGDRVFEQYF	TRBV2	14	.	TRBJ2-7	TRBD1
TGCAGCGTTGTAGGGGGCACCGGGGAGCTGTTTTTT	CSVVGGTGELFF	TRBV29-1	12	.	TRBJ2-2	.
TGTGCCAGCAGCAGGAATATAGGGGGCTCTGATCAGCCCCAGCATTTT	CASSRNIGGSDQPQHF	TRBV2	16	many	TRBJ1-5	TRBD1
TGTGCCAGCAGCTTAGTTGGGACAGGCGGAAACACCATATATTTT	CASSLVGTGGNTIYF	TRBV7-6	15	few	TRBJ1-3	TRBD1
TGTGCCAGCAGCTTAGGGCCCGGGACGGACTATGGCTACACCTTC	CASSLGPGTDYGYTF	TRBV11-1	15	few	TRBJ1-2	.
TGTGCCAGCAGCGCAGTCCCTAGCGGGGGTACGAGTGAGCAGTTCTTC	CASSAVPSGGTSEQFF	TRBV9	16	few	TRBJ2-1	TRBD2
TGTGCCAGCAGTCTTAAACGGGGGACTGAAGCTTTCTTT	CASSLKRGTEAFF	TRBV12-3/TRBV12-4	13	many	TRBJ1-1	.
TGTGCCAGCAGTGCCCGGGGGGCCTTTGACCCAGAGACCCAGTACTTC	CASSARGAFDPETQYF	TRBV6-1	16	many	TRBJ2-5	.
TGCGCCAGCAGCTTGTCTGGGGCCGCAACTAATGAAAAACTGTTTTTT	CASSLSGAATNEKLFF	TRBV5-1	16	.	TRBJ1-4	.
TGTGCCAGCAGTGGGACTAGCGGGGTCACAGATACGCAGTATTTT	CASSGTSGVTDTQYF	TRBV2	15	many	TRBJ2-3	TRBD2
TGCAGTGCTAGGACGGACCGTTCCTATGGCTACACCTTC	CSARTDRSYGYTF	TRBV20-1	13	many	TRBJ1-2	.
TGTGCCAGCAGCCCCGGGACTAGCGGGGCCACCGGGGAGCTGTTTTTT	CASSPGTSGATGELFF	TRBV3-1	16	.	TRBJ2-2	TRBD2
TGTGCCAGCAGCGAGACAGGGAGGAGTACTGAAGCTTTCTTT	CASSETGRSTEAFF	TRBV9	14	many	TRBJ1-1	TRBD1
TGCAGTGCTACAGGGACAGGGGGGAACTATGGCTACACCTTC	CSATGTGGNYGYTF	TRBV20-1	14	few	TRBJ1-2	TRBD1